The rows below give T cell receptor beta chains drawn from one sample of a study of blood T cell repertoires in COVID-19. The table came from immunoSEQ multiplex PCR; TCRdb's copy has only in-frame clones and leaves some out. This table holds some 390,000 clones, about 90% found once. Material: peripheral blood. These receptor sequences come from an older woman with COVID-19, enrolled during active disease. The CDR3 runs from the conserved cysteine through the conserved F or W. Each record gives: clone size, V gene, D gene, J gene, CDR3 protein, CDR3 DNA. D genes are given only for firm matches. Size is stated for part of the rows, as once, few or many counts, or as a class when the clone is expanded.

clone_size: .; v_call: TRBV5-1; d_call: TRBD1; j_call: TRBJ1-1; cdr3_aa: CASSSVRDRGSPEAFF; cdr3_nt: TGCGCCAGCAGCTCGGTCCGGGACAGGGGGTCCCCTGAAGCTTTCTTT
clone_size: .; v_call: TRBV3-1/TRBV3-2; d_call: TRBD2; j_call: TRBJ2-7; cdr3_aa: CASSRSGGTLYEQYF; cdr3_nt: TGTGCCAGCAGCCGAAGCGGGGGGACCCTCTACGAGCAGTACTTC
clone_size: .; v_call: TRBV3-1/TRBV3-2; d_call: TRBD2; j_call: TRBJ2-5; cdr3_aa: CASSQGGLAGTARETQYF; cdr3_nt: TGTGCCAGCAGCCAAGGGGGACTAGCGGGGACCGCAAGGGAGACCCAGTACTTC
clone_size: .; v_call: TRBV6-1; d_call: .; j_call: TRBJ2-4; cdr3_aa: CASSERGNIQYF; cdr3_nt: TGTGCCAGCAGTGAAAGGGGAAACATTCAGTACTTC
clone_size: .; v_call: TRBV7-8; d_call: TRBD1; j_call: TRBJ1-4; cdr3_aa: CASSVDREGEKLFF; cdr3_nt: TGTGCCAGCAGCGTTGACAGGGAAGGTGAAAAACTGTTTTTT
clone_size: .; v_call: TRBV5-4; d_call: .; j_call: TRBJ1-4; cdr3_aa: CASSPGSSEKLFF; cdr3_nt: TGTGCCAGCAGCCCAGGTTCCAGTGAAAAACTGTTTTTT
clone_size: .; v_call: TRBV9; d_call: .; j_call: TRBJ2-7; cdr3_aa: CASSVAEGSREQYF; cdr3_nt: TGTGCCAGCAGCGTAGCGGAGGGGTCGAGGGAGCAGTACTTC
clone_size: .; v_call: TRBV4-1; d_call: .; j_call: TRBJ1-5; cdr3_aa: CASSQGPAAAQHF; cdr3_nt: TGCGCCAGCAGCCAAGGACCTGCCGCGGCCCAGCATTTT
clone_size: .; v_call: TRBV28; d_call: .; j_call: TRBJ2-7; cdr3_aa: CASSLGAGAQYF; cdr3_nt: TGTGCCAGCAGTTTAGGGGCGGGGGCGCAGTACTTC
clone_size: once; v_call: TRBV6-4; d_call: .; j_call: TRBJ2-1; cdr3_aa: CASGGAYEQFF; cdr3_nt: TGTGCCAGTGGGGGGGCCTATGAGCAGTTCTTC
clone_size: .; v_call: TRBV3-1/TRBV3-2; d_call: .; j_call: TRBJ1-5; cdr3_aa: CASSQGAGPQPQHF; cdr3_nt: TGTGCCAGCAGCCAAGGTGCAGGGCCGCAGCCCCAGCATTTT
clone_size: .; v_call: TRBV5-5; d_call: .; j_call: TRBJ2-1; cdr3_aa: CASSLAPSSYNEQFF; cdr3_nt: TGTGCCAGCAGCTTGGCGCCCAGCTCCTACAATGAGCAGTTCTTC
clone_size: once; v_call: TRBV19; d_call: TRBD1; j_call: TRBJ1-1; cdr3_aa: CASSQGTGALNTEAFF; cdr3_nt: TGTGCCAGTAGTCAAGGGACAGGGGCGTTGAACACTGAAGCTTTCTTT
clone_size: .; v_call: TRBV5-8; d_call: .; j_call: TRBJ1-5; cdr3_aa: CASSLFRGNQPQHF; cdr3_nt: TGTGCCAGCAGCTTATTCAGGGGAAATCAGCCCCAGCATTTT
clone_size: .; v_call: TRBV7-3; d_call: .; j_call: TRBJ2-3; cdr3_aa: CASSSTGASTDTQYF; cdr3_nt: TGTGCCAGCAGCAGCACCGGTGCAAGCACAGATACGCAGTATTTT
clone_size: .; v_call: TRBV28; d_call: TRBD2; j_call: TRBJ2-1; cdr3_aa: CASSSPSGGAKYPPGEQFF; cdr3_nt: TGTGCCAGCAGTTCTCCTAGCGGGGGGGCGAAATACCCTCCCGGGGAGCAGTTCTTC
clone_size: once; v_call: TRBV19; d_call: .; j_call: TRBJ1-2; cdr3_aa: CASSIDLVRAYGYTF; cdr3_nt: TGTGCCAGTAGTATAGATCTGGTCAGGGCCTACGGCTACACCTTC
clone_size: .; v_call: TRBV11-2; d_call: .; j_call: TRBJ1-6; cdr3_aa: CASRTTGRSPLHF; cdr3_nt: TGTGCCAGCAGGACGACAGGCCGTTCACCCCTCCACTTT
clone_size: .; v_call: TRBV30; d_call: .; j_call: TRBJ1-1; cdr3_aa: CAWSEDSHLNTEAFF; cdr3_nt: TGTGCCTGGAGTGAGGACAGCCATTTGAACACTGAAGCTTTCTTT
clone_size: .; v_call: TRBV30; d_call: .; j_call: TRBJ1-1; cdr3_aa: CAWSVGMGGTEAFF; cdr3_nt: TGTGCCTGGAGTGTGGGGATGGGAGGCACTGAAGCTTTCTTT
clone_size: .; v_call: TRBV29-1; d_call: TRBD2; j_call: TRBJ2-1; cdr3_aa: CSVELAGGRQYNEQFF; cdr3_nt: TGCAGCGTTGAATTAGCGGGGGGCCGTCAATACAATGAGCAGTTCTTC
clone_size: .; v_call: TRBV6-1; d_call: .; j_call: TRBJ1-4; cdr3_aa: CASSLGLTTNEKLFF; cdr3_nt: TGTGCCAGCAGCCTAGGACTGACAACTAATGAAAAACTGTTTTTT
clone_size: once; v_call: TRBV6-6; d_call: TRBD1; j_call: TRBJ1-2; cdr3_aa: CASSFGQGAGYGYTF; cdr3_nt: TGTGCCAGCAGTTTTGGACAGGGGGCAGGTTATGGCTACACCTTC
clone_size: .; v_call: TRBV7-3; d_call: .; j_call: TRBJ2-1; cdr3_aa: CASSTSSGTYNEQFF; cdr3_nt: TGTGCCAGCAGTACCTCCAGCGGTACGTACAATGAGCAGTTCTTC
clone_size: .; v_call: TRBV7-6; d_call: .; j_call: TRBJ2-3; cdr3_aa: CASRGSRGHTDTQYF; cdr3_nt: TGTGCCAGTCGAGGCTCACGGGGACACACAGATACGCAGTATTTT
clone_size: .; v_call: TRBV5-1; d_call: TRBD1; j_call: TRBJ2-5; cdr3_aa: CASSLQGAETQYF; cdr3_nt: TGCGCCAGCAGTCTTCAGGGGGCTGAGACCCAGTACTTC
clone_size: once; v_call: TRBV19; d_call: .; j_call: TRBJ1-1; cdr3_aa: CASSIRTGTSSLNTEAFF; cdr3_nt: TGTGCCAGTAGTATCCGTACCGGGACATCAAGTTTGAACACTGAAGCTTTCTTT
clone_size: .; v_call: TRBV7-9; d_call: .; j_call: TRBJ1-1; cdr3_aa: CASSTRDGRNTEAFF; cdr3_nt: TGTGCCAGCAGCACTCGGGACGGGAGAAACACTGAAGCTTTCTTT
clone_size: .; v_call: TRBV5-1; d_call: TRBD1; j_call: TRBJ2-7; cdr3_aa: CASSYGDRGSSEQYF; cdr3_nt: TGCGCCAGCAGCTACGGGGACAGGGGATCATCCGAGCAGTACTTC
clone_size: .; v_call: TRBV7-9; d_call: TRBD2; j_call: TRBJ2-1; cdr3_aa: CASRRGDEQLF; cdr3_nt: TGTGCCAGCAGGCGGGGGGATGAGCAGCTCTTC